These 5 T cell receptor beta chains share one sample of origin, sequenced in a study of post-analysis software for immune sequencing data. Study-wide results and limits: Among five TRBV segments more frequent in patients than controls were TRBV5-6, TRBV5-1 and TRBV20-1.

These receptors' targets are unknown. Unique molecular identifiers were present in the TCR beta cDNA libraries. TCRdb itself ran the PCR reads through MiXCR, one entry per CDR3 protein. The data hold 650,000 to 900,000 distinct CDR3 sequences, with more than 45% observed a single time. Sequenced: blood. The receptors were sampled from a girl aged 5 to 17 with multiple sclerosis.

This clonotype was counted only a few times. V is TRBV4-1 and J is TRBJ2-7; D uncertain. CDR1 and CDR2 (germline): MGHRA, YSYEKL. V dropped 4 bases and J dropped 0 bases, with 10 bases sitting between them. The CDR3 runs 14 residues. CDR3 coding DNA: TGCGCCAGCAGCCTAGGACCGCTCTCCTACGAGCAGTACTTC. Translated: CASSLGPLSYEQYF.

The genes are TRBV20-1 and TRBJ2-7, with 7 bases lining up with TRBD2. In germline, CDR1 is DFQATT, CDR2 SNEGSKA (reference sequence). Trimming removed 3 bases from V and 3 bases from J; junction bases left unmatched: 5. The CDR3 length is 13 residues. Written as DNA, the CDR3 is TGCAGTGCTAGGAAGGGAGGGCTCTACGAGCAGTACTTC. Its protein product is CSARKGGLYEQYF.

There are a few counts of this clonotype. The chain recombines TRBV20-1 with TRBJ2-5, with TRBD1 as a possible D gene (5 bases). The CDR3 totals 14 residues. The germline gives CDR1 DFQATT, CDR2 SNEGSKA (reference sequence). Trimming left V 6 bases short and J 5 bases short, with 19 bases between. The CDR3 loop reads CSATPRGGLETQYF. The CDR3 bases are TGCAGTGCAACCCCTAGGGGTGGGTTGGAGACCCAGTACTTC.

The chain combines TRBV2 with TRBJ2-4; a weak D match, TRBD2 (6 bases). Near its end, the DNA agrees better with TRBJ2-7, so the J call may be wrong. The V gene's germline CDR1 is SNHLY and CDR2 FYNNEI. The CDR3 is made up of 15 amino acids. In DNA form, the CDR3 reads TGTGCCAGCAGGGGTTGGATTAGCGGACTCCACGAGCAGTACTTC. This gives the protein CASRGWISGLHEQYF.

The chain joins TRBV15 to TRBJ2-7; perhaps TRBD1 as D (6 bases). V lost 6 bases and J lost 7, with 16 bases in between. The CDR3 covers 13 residues. CDR1 is LNHNV, CDR2 YYDKDF, per germline (reference sequence). CDR3 in DNA: TGTGCCACCAGACAGGGTAACTACGTGGAGCAGTACTTC. The encoded protein is CATRQGNYVEQYF.